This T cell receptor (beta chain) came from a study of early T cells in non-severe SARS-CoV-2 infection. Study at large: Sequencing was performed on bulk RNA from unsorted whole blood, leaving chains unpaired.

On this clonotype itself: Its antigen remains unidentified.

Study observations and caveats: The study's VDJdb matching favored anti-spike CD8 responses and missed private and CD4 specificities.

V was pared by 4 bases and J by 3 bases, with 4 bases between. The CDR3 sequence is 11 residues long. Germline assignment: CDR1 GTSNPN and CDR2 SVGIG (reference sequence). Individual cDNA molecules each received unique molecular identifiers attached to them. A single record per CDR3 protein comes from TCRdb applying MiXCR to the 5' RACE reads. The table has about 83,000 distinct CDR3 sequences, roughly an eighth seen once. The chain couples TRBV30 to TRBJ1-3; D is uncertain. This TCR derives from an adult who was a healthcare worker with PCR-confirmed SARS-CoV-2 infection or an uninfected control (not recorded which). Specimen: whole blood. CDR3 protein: CAWNSGNTIYF. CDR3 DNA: TGTGCCTGGAATAGTGGAAACACCATATATTTT.